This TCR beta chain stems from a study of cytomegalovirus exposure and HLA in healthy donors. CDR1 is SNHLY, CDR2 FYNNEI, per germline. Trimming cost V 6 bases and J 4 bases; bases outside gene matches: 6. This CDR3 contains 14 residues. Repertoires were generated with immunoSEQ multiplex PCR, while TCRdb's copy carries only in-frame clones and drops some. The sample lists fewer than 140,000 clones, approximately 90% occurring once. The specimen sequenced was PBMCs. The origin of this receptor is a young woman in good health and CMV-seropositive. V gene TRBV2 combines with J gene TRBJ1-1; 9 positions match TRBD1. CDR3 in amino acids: CASRGDRVGTEAFF. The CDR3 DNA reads TGTGCCAGCAGAGGGGACAGGGTAGGCACTGAAGCTTTCTTT.